The 14 T cell receptor beta chains below come from one sample, sequenced in a study of regulatory T cells in long-lasting Graves disease. Arm-PCR of CDR3 regions and iRepertoire HTBI primers were the basis on which TCR beta libraries were built. TCRdb passed the multiplex PCR reads through MiXCR, listing each CDR3 protein once. This table has about 320,000 distinct CDR3 sequences, 18% appearing once. Time point specified: newly diagnosed GD, antithyroid drugs for less than 3 months. Following extraction of RNA from PBMCs, that RNA was used to make the TCR library. The source material was peripheral blood mononuclear cells (PBMCs), sampled at new diagnosis, from a patient treated with antithyroid drugs. The source is a female donor with Graves disease.

This clonotype was seen repeatedly, ten times or more. CDR3: CASSGTSGSPDTQYF. The CDR3, as DNA: TGTGCCAGCAGTGGGACTAGCGGGAGCCCAGATACGCAGTATTTT. The rearrangement joins TRBV9 to TRBJ2-3; 14 nucleotides line up with TRBD2. Germline CDR1 and CDR2: SGDLS and YYNGEE. V shed 5 bases, J shed 4 bases, and the junction held 3 bases outside the gene matches. This CDR3 contains 15 residues.

This clonotype was seen repeatedly, ten times or more. This chain links TRBV7-2 with TRBJ1-3; D not resolved. The V end lost 2 bases, the J end lost 4 bases, and 3 bases lay between the germline ends. The CDR3 sequence is 12 residues long. The germline CDR1 and CDR2 sequences are SGHTA and FQGNSA. The CDR3 region has the DNA TGTGCCAGCAGCTTATCCGGAAACACCATATATTTT. It codes for CASSLSGNTIYF. Variable domain in full (rest from reference TRBV7-2 and TRBJ1-3): GAGVSQSPSNKVTEKGKDVELRCDPISGHTALYWYRQSLGQGLEFLIYFQGNSAPDKSGLPSDRFSAERTGGSVSTLTIQRTQQEDSAVYLCASSLSGNTIYFGEGSWLTVV.

A few counts support this clonotype. The gene calls are TRBV18 and TRBJ2-3; 9 bases fit TRBD1. J gave up 3 bases and V 5 bases, and 9 bases lay outside the gene matches. The CDR3 is made up of 16 amino acids. Germline assignment: CDR1 KGHSH and CDR2 LQKENI. CDR3 in amino acids: CASSRGPGQGTDTQYF. The CDR3 DNA reads as TGTGCCAGCTCAAGGGGCCCGGGACAGGGAACAGATACGCAGTATTTT. The variable domain in full, with the rest retrieved from reference TRBV18 and TRBJ2-3, is NAGVMQNPRHLVRRRGQEARLRCSPMKGHSHVYWYRQLPEEGLKFMVYLQKENIIDESGMPKERFSAEFPKEGPSILRIQQVVRGDSAAYFCASSRGPGQGTDTQYFGPGTRLTVL.

The chain has TRBV11-3 and TRBJ1-1, with 7 bases identical to TRBD1. The CDR3 covers 13 residues. Germline V gene lookup returns CDR1 SGHNT and CDR2 YENEEA. V gave up 4 bases and J gave up 13 bases; unmatched junction bases: 12. CDR3 coding DNA: TGTGCCAGCAGCTATGGACAGGCCGAACTGGGTTTCTTT. It translates to CASSYGQAELGFF.

V gene TRBV7-9 combines with J gene TRBJ2-3; D may be TRBD1 or TRBD2 (5 bases each). Trimming took 5 bases from V and 4 from J, leaving 22 bases between them. The CDR3 length is 17 residues. Germline V gene data show CDR1 as SEHNR and CDR2 as FQNEAQ (reference sequence). CDR3 nucleotide sequence: TGTGCCAGCAGCCTCAATAAAGGGCCCAGAGGGGCAGATACGCAGTATTTT. Translation: CASSLNKGPRGADTQYF.

This clonotype occurred many times. The chain carries TRBV5-1 and TRBJ2-3; D remains ambiguous. The CDR3 sequence is 14 residues long. Germline CDR1 and CDR2: SGHRS and YFSETQ. V was cut by 2 bases and J by 7 bases, with 14 bases left in between. CDR3 nucleotide sequence: TGCGCCAGCAGCTTACGAAATCAGGAACATACGCAGTATTTT. Its translation is CASSLRNQEHTQYF.

This clonotype was found many times. The chain carries TRBV12-3 or TRBV12-4 and TRBJ2-1; the match to TRBD2 covers 8 bases. This CDR3 region has 14 residues. The V gene end was trimmed by 6 bases and the J gene end by 9 bases; junction bases not matched to a gene: 10. The CDR3 coding sequence is TGTGCCAGCAGACTCAGCGGGAGTGTAACTGAGCAGTTCTTC. Translating gives CASRLSGSVTEQFF.

The table lists this clonotype with many counts. V usage is TRBV28 and J usage is TRBJ2-2, with TRBD2 as a possible D gene (7 bases). CDR3 length equals 13 residues. The V and J ends lost 7 bases and 7 bases respectively, with 13 bases between them. The germline gives CDR1 MDHEN, CDR2 SYDVKM. The CDR3 reads CASKGGAVGELFF. CDR3 coding DNA: TGTGCCAGCAAAGGGGGGGCTGTCGGGGAGCTGTTTTTT.

In the case of this clonotype: It differs at one base from a far larger clone, so likely a read error. The V call is TRBV2, the J call TRBJ2-3, with a possible D match to TRBD2 (5 bases). The DNA end lines up better with TRBJ2-7; the J call may be wrong. Germline CDR1 reads SNHLY; CDR2 reads FYNNEI. This CDR3 is 14 amino acids long. In DNA, the CDR3 is TGTGCCAGCAATGGAGGATTTGGAAAGGGCGAGCAGTACTTC. Residues: CASNGGFGKGEQYF.

In its sample, this clonotype was seen many times. This chain links TRBV6-1 with TRBJ1-1; D remains ambiguous. From germline, CDR1 is MNHNS and CDR2 SASEGT. Trimming removed 3 bases at V and 1 base at J, with 12 bases between. The CDR3 runs to 15 residues. The CDR3 reads CASSERTGPNTEAFF. As DNA, the CDR3 is TGTGCCAGCAGTGAGAGGACTGGTCCGAACACTGAAGCTTTCTTT.

The J gene is TRBJ2-5, the V gene TRBV6-1; 13 nucleotides agree with TRBD2. Germline assignment: CDR1 MNHNS and CDR2 SASEGT. Trimming removed 5 bases from V and 5 bases from J; junction bases left unmatched: 5. The CDR3 runs 15 residues. CDR3 protein: CASSRTSGSGETQYF. For the CDR3, the DNA is TGTGCCAGCAGTCGGACTAGCGGGAGTGGGGAGACCCAGTACTTC.

On this clonotype: This clone may be a read error of a much larger clone one base away. The CDR3 does not close with the conserved phenylalanine or tryptophan, likely indicating a read error. The CDR3 spells CASSQGYGDTEAFL. For the CDR3, the DNA is TGTGCCAGCAGCCAAGGTTACGGAGACACTGAAGCTTTCCTT. The V call is TRBV14, the J call TRBJ1-1, with D uncertain. The germline CDR1 and CDR2 sequences are SGHDN and FVKESK. The CDR3 has 14 residues. The V end was cut by 1 base, the J end by 3 bases, with 9 bases between.

The rearrangement joins TRBV5-1 to TRBJ2-7; unclear D gene. Germline-derived CDR1 and CDR2 are SGHRS and YFSETQ. The CDR3 is made up of 14 amino acids. V was cut by 0 bases and J by 1 base, with 8 bases left in between. The CDR3 here is CASSLESVSYEQYF. The CDR3 DNA follows: TGCGCCAGCAGCTTGGAGTCAGTATCCTACGAGCAGTACTTC.

This clonotype came up many times. The chain employs TRBV29-1 and TRBJ2-7; 7 bases are shared with TRBD1. CDR1 and CDR2 from the germline V gene are SQVTM and ANQGSEA. Losses at the gene ends were 2 bases for V and 5 bases for J; bases not matched to a gene: 3. CDR3 length: 12 residues. CDR3 in DNA: TGCAGCGTTGAAACACAGGGGCACGAGCAGTACTTC. It encodes CSVETQGHEQYF.